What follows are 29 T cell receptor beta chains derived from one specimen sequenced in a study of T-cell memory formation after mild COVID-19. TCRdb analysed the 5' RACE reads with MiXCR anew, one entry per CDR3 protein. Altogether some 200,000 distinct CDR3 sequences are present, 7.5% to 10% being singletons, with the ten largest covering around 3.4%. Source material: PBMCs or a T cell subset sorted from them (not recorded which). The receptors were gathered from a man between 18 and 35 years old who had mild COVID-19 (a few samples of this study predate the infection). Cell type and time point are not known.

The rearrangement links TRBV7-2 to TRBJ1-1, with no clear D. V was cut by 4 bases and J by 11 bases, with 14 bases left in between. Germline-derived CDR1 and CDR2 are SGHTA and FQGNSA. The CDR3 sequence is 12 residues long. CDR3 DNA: TGTGCCAGCAGCTCCCAATGGACTCCGGCTTTCTTT. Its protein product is CASSSQWTPAFF.

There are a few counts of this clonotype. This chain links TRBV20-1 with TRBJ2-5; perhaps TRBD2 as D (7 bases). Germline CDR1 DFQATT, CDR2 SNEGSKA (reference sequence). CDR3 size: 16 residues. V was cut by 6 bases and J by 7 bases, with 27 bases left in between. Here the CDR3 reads CSASPSRGLLQTTQYF. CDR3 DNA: TGCAGTGCGTCCCCCTCGCGGGGGCTCCTTCAGACGACCCAGTACTTC.

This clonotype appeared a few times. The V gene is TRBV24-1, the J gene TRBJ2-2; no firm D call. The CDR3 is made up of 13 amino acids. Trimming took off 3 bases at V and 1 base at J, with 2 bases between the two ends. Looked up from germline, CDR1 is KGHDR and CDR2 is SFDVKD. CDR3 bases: TGTGCCACCAGTGATCGGAACACCGGGGAGCTGTTTTTT. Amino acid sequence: CATSDRNTGELFF.

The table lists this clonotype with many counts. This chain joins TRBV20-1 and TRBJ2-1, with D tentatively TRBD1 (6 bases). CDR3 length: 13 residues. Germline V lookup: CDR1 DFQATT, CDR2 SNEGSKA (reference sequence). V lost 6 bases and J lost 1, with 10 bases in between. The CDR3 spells CSATGPSYNEQFF. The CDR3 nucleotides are TGCAGTGCCACAGGGCCGTCCTACAATGAGCAGTTCTTC.

In nucleotides, the CDR3 is TGCAGCGTTGTGCTACCAGGAGGAAACACAGATACGCAGTATTTT. It translates to CSVVLPGGNTDTQYF. V is TRBV29-1 and J is TRBJ2-3; tentatively, D is TRBD2 (5 bases). Germline CDR1 SQVTM, CDR2 ANQGSEA. This CDR3 spans 15 amino acids. Trimming left V 4 bases short and J 2 bases short, with 16 bases between.

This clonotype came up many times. The CDR3 DNA is TGTGCCAGCAGCGTAGGCGGGGGATTCCAAGAGACCCAGTACTTC. Translation: CASSVGGGFQETQYF. The rearrangement links TRBV9 to TRBJ2-5, with 7 bases identical to TRBD2. The length of the CDR3 is 15 residues. The V and J ends lost 0 bases and 1 base, in that order; junction bases with no gene match: 3. CDR1 and CDR2 (germline): SGDLS, YYNGEE. Together with reference TRBV9 and TRBJ2-5, the CDR3 gives the full variable domain: DSGVTQTPKHLITATGQRVTLRCSPRSGDLSVYWYQQSLDQGLQFLIQYYNGEERAKGNILERFSAQQFPDLHSELNLSSLELGDSALYFCASSVGGGFQETQYFGPGTRLLVL.

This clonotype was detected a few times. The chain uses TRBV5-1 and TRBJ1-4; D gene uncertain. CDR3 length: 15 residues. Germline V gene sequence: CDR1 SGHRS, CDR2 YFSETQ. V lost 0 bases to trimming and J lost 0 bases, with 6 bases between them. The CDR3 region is CASSLARATNEKLFF. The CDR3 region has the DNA TGCGCCAGCAGCTTGGCAAGAGCAACTAATGAAAAACTGTTTTTT.

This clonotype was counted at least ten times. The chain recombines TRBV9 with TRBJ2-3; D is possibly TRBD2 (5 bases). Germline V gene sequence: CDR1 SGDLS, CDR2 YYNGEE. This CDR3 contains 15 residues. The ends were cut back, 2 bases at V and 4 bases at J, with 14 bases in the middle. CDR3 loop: CASSVRGPRSDTQYF. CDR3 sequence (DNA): TGTGCCAGCAGCGTCAGAGGGCCTCGATCAGATACGCAGTATTTT.

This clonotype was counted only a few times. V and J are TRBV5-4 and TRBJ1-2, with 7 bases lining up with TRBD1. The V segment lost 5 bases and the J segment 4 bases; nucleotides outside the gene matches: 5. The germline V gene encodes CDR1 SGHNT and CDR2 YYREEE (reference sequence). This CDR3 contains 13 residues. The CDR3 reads CASSPTGTYGYTF. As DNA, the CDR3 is TGTGCCAGCAGTCCGACAGGGACCTATGGCTACACCTTC.

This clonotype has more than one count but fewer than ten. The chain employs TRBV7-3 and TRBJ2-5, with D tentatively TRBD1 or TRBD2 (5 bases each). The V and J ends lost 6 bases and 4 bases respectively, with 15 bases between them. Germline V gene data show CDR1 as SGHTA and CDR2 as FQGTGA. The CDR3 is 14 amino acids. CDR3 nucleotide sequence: TGTGCCAGCAGTACCGGGACGGTGGGAGAGACCCAGTACTTC. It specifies CASSTGTVGETQYF.

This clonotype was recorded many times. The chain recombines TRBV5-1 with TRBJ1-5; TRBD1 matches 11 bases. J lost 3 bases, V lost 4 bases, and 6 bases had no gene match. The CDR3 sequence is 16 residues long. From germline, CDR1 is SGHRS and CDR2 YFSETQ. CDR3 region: CASSPGTGGPNQPQHF. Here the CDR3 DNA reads TGCGCCAGCAGCCCCGGGACAGGGGGGCCCAATCAGCCCCAGCATTTT.

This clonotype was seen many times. The CDR3 DNA is TGTGCCAGCAGCTTAGGACTAGCGGATTCCGCGAACACCGGGGAGCTGTTTTTT. It is translated as CASSLGLADSANTGELFF. V usage is TRBV11-3 and J usage is TRBJ2-2; 9 bases agree with TRBD2. This CDR3 region has 18 residues. The V gene end was trimmed by 1 base and the J gene end by 0 bases; junction bases not matched to a gene: 6. The germline gives CDR1 SGHNT, CDR2 YENEEA.

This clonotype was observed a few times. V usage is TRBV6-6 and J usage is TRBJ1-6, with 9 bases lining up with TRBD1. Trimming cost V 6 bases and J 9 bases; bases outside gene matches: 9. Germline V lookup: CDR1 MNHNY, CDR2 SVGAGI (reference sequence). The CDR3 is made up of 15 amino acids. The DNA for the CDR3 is TGTGCCAGCAGCTCTACCGGGACAGGGACTTCACCCCTCCACTTT. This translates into CASSSTGTGTSPLHF.

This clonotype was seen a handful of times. CDR3 in amino acids: CSVGTDYNSPLHF. CDR3 DNA sequence: TGCAGCGTTGGGACAGACTATAATTCACCCCTCCACTTT. This rearrangement joins TRBV29-1 to TRBJ1-6, with D perhaps matching TRBD1 (6 bases). Germline V CDR1 and CDR2: SQVTM, ANQGSEA. The CDR3 has 13 amino acids. The germline V and J ends were trimmed by 4 bases and 3 bases, with 7 bases remaining between them.

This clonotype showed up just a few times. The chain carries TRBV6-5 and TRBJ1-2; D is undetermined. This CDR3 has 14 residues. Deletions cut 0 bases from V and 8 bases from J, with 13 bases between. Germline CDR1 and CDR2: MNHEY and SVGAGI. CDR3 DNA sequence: TGTGCCAGCAGTTACTCCGTCAGGACGGGAGGCTACACCTTC. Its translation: CASSYSVRTGGYTF.

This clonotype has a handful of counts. CDR3 in DNA: TGTGCCAGCAGACGGGACAGGGAGACCTATAATTCACCCCTCCACTTT. It translates to CASRRDRETYNSPLHF. The chain uses TRBV6-5 and TRBJ1-6, with TRBD1 matching 9 bases. Germline CDR1 reads MNHEY; CDR2 reads SVGAGI. The CDR3 has 16 amino acids. J was trimmed by 2 bases and V by 6 bases; bases with no gene match: 5.

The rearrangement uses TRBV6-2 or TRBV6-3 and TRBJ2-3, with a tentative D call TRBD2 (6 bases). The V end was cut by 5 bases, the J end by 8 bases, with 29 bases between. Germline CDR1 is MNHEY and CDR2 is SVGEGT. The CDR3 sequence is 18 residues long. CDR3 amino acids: CASSTPWGDGVTRGTQYF. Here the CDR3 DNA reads TGTGCCAGCAGTACCCCCTGGGGGGACGGGGTGACACGCGGTACGCAGTATTTT.

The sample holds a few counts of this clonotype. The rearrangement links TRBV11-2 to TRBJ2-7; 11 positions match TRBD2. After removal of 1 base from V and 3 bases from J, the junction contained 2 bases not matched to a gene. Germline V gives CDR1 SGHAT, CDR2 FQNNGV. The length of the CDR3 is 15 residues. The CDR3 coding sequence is TGTGCCAGCAGCTTAGCCGGGACTAGCGGCTACGAGCAGTACTTC. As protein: CASSLAGTSGYEQYF. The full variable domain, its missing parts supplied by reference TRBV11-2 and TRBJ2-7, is EAGVAQSPRYKIIEKRQSVAFWCNPISGHATLYWYQQILGQGPKLLIQFQNNGVVDDSQLPKDRFSAERLKGVDSTLKIQPAKLEDSAVYLCASSLAGTSGYEQYFGPGTRLTVT.

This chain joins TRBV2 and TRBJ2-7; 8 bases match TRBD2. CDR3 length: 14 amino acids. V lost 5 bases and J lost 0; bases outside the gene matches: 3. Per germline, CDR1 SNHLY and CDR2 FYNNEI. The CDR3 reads CASSIAGSSYEQYV. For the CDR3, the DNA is TGTGCCAGCAGTATAGCGGGGAGCTCCTACGAGCAGTACGTC.

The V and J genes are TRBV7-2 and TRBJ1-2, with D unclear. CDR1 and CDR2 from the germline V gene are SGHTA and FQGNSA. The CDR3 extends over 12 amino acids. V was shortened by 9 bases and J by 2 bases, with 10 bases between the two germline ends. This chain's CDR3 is CASTILNYGYTF. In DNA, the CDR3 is TGTGCCAGTACCATATTGAACTATGGCTACACCTTC.

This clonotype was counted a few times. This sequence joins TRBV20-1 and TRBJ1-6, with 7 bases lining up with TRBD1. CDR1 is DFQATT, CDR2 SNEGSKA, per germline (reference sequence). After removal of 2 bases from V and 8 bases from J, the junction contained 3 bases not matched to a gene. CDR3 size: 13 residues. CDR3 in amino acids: CSARITGDSPLHF. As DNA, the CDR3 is TGCAGTGCTAGAATAACAGGGGATTCACCCCTCCACTTT.

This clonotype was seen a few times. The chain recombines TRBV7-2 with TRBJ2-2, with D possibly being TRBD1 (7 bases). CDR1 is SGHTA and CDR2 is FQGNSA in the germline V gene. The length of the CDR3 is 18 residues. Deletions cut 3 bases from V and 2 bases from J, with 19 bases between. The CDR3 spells CASSFQGGGHLNTGELFF. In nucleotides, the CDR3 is TGTGCCAGCAGCTTCCAGGGGGGAGGACACCTCAACACCGGGGAGCTGTTTTTT.

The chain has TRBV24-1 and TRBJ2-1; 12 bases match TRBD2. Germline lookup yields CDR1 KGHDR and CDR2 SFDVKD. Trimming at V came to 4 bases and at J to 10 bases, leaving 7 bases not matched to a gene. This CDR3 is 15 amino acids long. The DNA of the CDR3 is TGTGCCACCAGTGACCCTAGCGGGGGGGCCCAGGAGCAGTTCTTC. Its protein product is CATSDPSGGAQEQFF.

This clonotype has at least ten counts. CDR3 amino acids: CASSIGRHYGYTF. CDR3 nucleotide sequence: TGTGCCAGCAGCATCGGACGGCACTATGGCTACACCTTC. The J gene is TRBJ1-2, the V gene TRBV5-4; D unresolved. This CDR3 contains 13 residues. Germline CDR1 and CDR2: SGHNT and YYREEE (reference sequence). Trimming cost V 4 bases and J 3 bases, with 10 bases left between them.

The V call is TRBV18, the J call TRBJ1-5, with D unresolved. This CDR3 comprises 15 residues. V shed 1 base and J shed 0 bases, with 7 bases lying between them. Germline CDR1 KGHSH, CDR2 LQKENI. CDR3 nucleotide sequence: TGTGCCAGCTCACCACTCCAGAATAGCAATCAGCCCCAGCATTTT. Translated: CASSPLQNSNQPQHF.

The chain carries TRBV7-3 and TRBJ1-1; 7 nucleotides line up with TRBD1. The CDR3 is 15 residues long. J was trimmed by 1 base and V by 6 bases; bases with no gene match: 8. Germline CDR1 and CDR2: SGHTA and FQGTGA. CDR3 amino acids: CASRKGGGENTEAFF. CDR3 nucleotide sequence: TGTGCCAGCAGGAAGGGAGGGGGCGAGAACACTGAAGCTTTCTTT.

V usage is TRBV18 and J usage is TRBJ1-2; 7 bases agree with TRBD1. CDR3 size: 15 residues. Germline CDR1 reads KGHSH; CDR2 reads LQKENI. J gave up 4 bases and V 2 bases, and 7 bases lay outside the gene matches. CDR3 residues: CASSPGTEPAYGYTF. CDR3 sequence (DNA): TGTGCCAGCTCACCAGGGACAGAACCCGCCTATGGCTACACCTTC.

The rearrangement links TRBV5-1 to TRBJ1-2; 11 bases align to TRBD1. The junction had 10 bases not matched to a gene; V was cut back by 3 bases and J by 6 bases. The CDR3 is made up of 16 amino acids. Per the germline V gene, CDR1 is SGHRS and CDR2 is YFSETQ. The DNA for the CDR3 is TGCGCCAGCAGCTGGACAGGGGGCTCCTCCTTAGATGGCTACACCTTC. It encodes CASSWTGGSSLDGYTF.

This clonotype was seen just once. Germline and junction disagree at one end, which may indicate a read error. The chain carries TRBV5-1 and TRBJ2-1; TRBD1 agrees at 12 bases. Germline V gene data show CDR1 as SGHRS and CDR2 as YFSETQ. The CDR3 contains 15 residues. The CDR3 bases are TGCGCCAGCAAAGCCGGGACAGGGGGCTACACTGAGCAGTTCTTC. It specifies CASKAGTGGYTEQFF. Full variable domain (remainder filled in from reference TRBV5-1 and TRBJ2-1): KAGVTQTPRYLIKTRGQQVTLSCSPISGHRSVSWYQQTPGQGLQFLFEYFSETQRNKGNFPGRFSGRQFSNSRSEMNVSTLELGDSALYLCASKAGTGGYTEQFFGPGTRLTVL.